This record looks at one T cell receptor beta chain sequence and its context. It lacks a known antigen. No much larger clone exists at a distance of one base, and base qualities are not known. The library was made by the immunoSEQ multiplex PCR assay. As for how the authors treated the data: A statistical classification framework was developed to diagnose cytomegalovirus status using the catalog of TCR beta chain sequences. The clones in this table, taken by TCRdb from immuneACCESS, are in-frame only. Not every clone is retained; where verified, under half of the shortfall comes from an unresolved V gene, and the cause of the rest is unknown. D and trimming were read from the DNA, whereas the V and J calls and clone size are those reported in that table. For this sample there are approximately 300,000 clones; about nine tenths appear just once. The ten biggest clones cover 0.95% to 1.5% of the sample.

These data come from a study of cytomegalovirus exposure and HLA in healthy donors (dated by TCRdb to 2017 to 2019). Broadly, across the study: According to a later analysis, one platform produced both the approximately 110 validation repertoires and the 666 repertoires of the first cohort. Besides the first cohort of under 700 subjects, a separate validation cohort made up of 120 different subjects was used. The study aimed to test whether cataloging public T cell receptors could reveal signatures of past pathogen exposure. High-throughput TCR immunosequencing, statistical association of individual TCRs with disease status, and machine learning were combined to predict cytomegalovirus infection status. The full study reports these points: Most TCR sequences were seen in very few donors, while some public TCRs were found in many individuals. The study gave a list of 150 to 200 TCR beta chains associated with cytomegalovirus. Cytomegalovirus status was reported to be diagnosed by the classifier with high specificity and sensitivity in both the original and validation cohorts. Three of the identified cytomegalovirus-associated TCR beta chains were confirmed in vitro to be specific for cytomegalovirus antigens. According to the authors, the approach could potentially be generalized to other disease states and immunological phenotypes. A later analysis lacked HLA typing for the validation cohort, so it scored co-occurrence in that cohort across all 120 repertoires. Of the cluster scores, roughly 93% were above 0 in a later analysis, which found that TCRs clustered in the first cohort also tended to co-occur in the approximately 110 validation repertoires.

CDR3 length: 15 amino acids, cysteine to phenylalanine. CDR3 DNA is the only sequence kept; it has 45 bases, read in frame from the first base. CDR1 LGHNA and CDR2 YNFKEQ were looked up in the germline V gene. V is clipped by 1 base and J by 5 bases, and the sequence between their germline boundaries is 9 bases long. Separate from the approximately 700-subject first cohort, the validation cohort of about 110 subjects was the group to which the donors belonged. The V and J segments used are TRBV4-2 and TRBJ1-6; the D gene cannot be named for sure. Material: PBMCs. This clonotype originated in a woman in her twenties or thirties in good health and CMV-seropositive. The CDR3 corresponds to CASSQAWDNNSPLHF. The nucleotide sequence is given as TGTGCCAGCAGCCAAGCTTGGGATAATAATTCACCCCTCCACTTT.